This record looks at one TCR beta chain sequence and its context. Its antigen is still unknown. The input lacks base qualities; no much larger clone sits a single base away. The immunoSEQ Assay, a bias-controlled multiplex PCR, was used to amplify TCRbeta CDR3 regions from genomic DNA. From the authors' description of their analysis: Nucleated cell counts per sample were estimated from amplification of reference gene primers within the assay. Sequence reads were collapsed and filtered to measure the absolute abundance of every unique TCRbeta CDR3 rearrangement. Productive Simpson clonality was computed per sample as the square root of Simpson's diversity index over productive rearrangements. TCRdb provides this immuneACCESS table in a form limited to in-frame rearrangements. Some clones are lacking; in checked studies, under half of them reflect an unresolved V gene, and why the rest are absent is not known. The V and J calls and the clone size are those of that table, but D and trimming were determined from the DNA. Here the sample has over 200,000 clones; about 87% occur a single time. The ten largest clones add up to roughly 3% of the sample.

In Seattle, one collaborating source enrolled patients while the infection was active and tracked those patients longitudinally over the course of disease. The collaborating institutions used their own protocols to collect whole blood in K2EDTA tubes. For TCRbeta analysis, collaborators shipped samples in one of three forms: frozen whole blood, isolated PBMCs, or DNA extracted from either of those sample types. The sample originates from a study of blood T cell repertoires in COVID-19 (dated by TCRdb to the early 2020s). Broadly, across the study: The collaborator samples originated in the United States, Italy and Spain and spanned the acute and convalescent phases of COVID-19. Nearly every sample came with metadata listing a de-identified subject ID, COVID-19 status, age in years and sex. Samples were obtained from the ongoing ImmuneRACE study (first 160 participants) and from 1,254 subjects provided by 6 global collaborators. The prospective study material was composed of cDNA or gDNA derived from T cells, B-cell-depleted T cells, or PBMCs. The repertoires were made available in a free public database intended to serve as a resource for research on the immune response to SARS-CoV-2. HLA class I and class II types, where available, came from metadata supplied by the sample provider rather than from assay-based typing. Deeply sampled blood TCRbeta repertoires from subjects exposed to, actively infected with, or recovered from COVID-19 were included in the dataset. What the research found in general, with its limitations: The amount of clinical and demographic metadata varied by source and participant and was provided uncurated.

From the cysteine up to the phenylalanine, the CDR3 has a length of 18 residues. Of the read, only the CDR3 DNA is kept; its 54 bases are in frame from base 1. CDR1 is given as LNHNV and CDR2 as YYDKDF, both from the germline V gene (reference sequence). At the junction V is shortened by 0 bases and J by 0 bases; bases outside the gene matches: 8. This chain joins TRBV15 to TRBJ2-1; 7 middle bases align to TRBD2. Sequences were obtained from peripheral blood. The sequence was obtained from a young man with COVID-19, enrolled during active disease. The CDR3: CATSRDLKRDSSYNEQFF. The base sequence is TGTGCCACCAGCAGAGATCTCAAGCGGGATAGCTCCTACAATGAGCAGTTCTTC.